Below are 26 T cell receptor beta chains sequenced from a single sample in a study of identical twins. MiXCR, applied by TCRdb to the 5' RACE reads, yields one record per CDR3 protein. The sample lists hundreds of thousands of distinct CDR3 sequences, 15% to 20% occurring once. This sample also appeared in a second study, on T cells expressing NK-cell markers.

The sample comprised PBMCs. All receptors come from a woman aged 18-29 years in good health.

This sequence joins TRBV5-1 and TRBJ2-2, with a possible D match to TRBD1 (5 bases). This CDR3 region has 14 residues. V dropped 2 bases and J dropped 4 bases, with 9 bases sitting between them. Per germline, CDR1 SGHRS and CDR2 YFSETQ. The chain's CDR3 is CASSFQGFTGELFF. CDR3 bases: TGCGCCAGCAGCTTTCAGGGTTTCACCGGGGAGCTGTTTTTT.

This chain joins TRBV28 and TRBJ2-7; D is perhaps TRBD1 (6 bases). CDR1 and CDR2 (germline): MDHEN, SYDVKM. The CDR3 contains 11 residues. V lost 9 bases and J 4 bases, leaving 10 bases between the germline ends. CDR3 coding DNA: TGTGCCAGAAGTAGGGGGTACGAGCAGTACTTC. This sequence encodes CARSRGYEQYF.

The chain links TRBV5-1 to TRBJ2-1; D gene unclear. Germline assignment: CDR1 SGHRS and CDR2 YFSETQ. The CDR3 consists of 13 residues. V dropped 4 bases and J dropped 6 bases, with 11 bases sitting between them. CDR3 residues: CASSLGLFNEQFF. The CDR3 DNA is TGCGCCAGCAGCCTGGGATTGTTCAATGAGCAGTTCTTC.

The chain couples TRBV12-5 to TRBJ2-7; 10 bases match TRBD2. The germline V gene has CDR1 LGHNT and CDR2 FRNRAP. V trimming: 5 bases; J trimming: 5 bases; junction bases outside the gene matches: 12. The CDR3 has 16 residues. CDR3 sequence reads: CASGPRIAGGNHEQYF. The CDR3 nucleotides are TGTGCTAGTGGTCCCCGAATAGCGGGAGGCAACCACGAGCAGTACTTC.

The J gene is TRBJ2-5, the V gene TRBV20-1, with D maybe TRBD1 (5 bases). Germline V gives CDR1 DFQATT, CDR2 SNEGSKA (reference sequence). The CDR3 covers 13 residues. The V end was cut by 6 bases, the J end by 2 bases, with 13 bases between. CDR3 loop: CSATLTAQETQYF. CDR3 sequence (DNA): TGCAGTGCGACTCTGACAGCTCAAGAGACCCAGTACTTC.

V is TRBV5-1 and J is TRBJ2-1; D possibly corresponds to TRBD2 (6 bases). V was cut by 4 bases and J by 8 bases, with 13 bases left in between. Germline V gene lookup returns CDR1 SGHRS and CDR2 YFSETQ. This CDR3 region has 13 residues. CDR3 nucleotides: TGCGCCAGCAGCGGGACTCAAACAGATGAGCAGTTCTTC. Amino acid sequence: CASSGTQTDEQFF.

The genes are TRBV27 and TRBJ2-1; TRBD1 might be the D (8 bases). The V gene lost 2 bases and the J gene lost 4 bases, with 15 bases spanning the gap. The CDR3 consists of 16 residues. The germline gives CDR1 MNHEY, CDR2 SMNVEV (reference sequence). CDR3 loop: CASSLLGQGGYNEQFF. The CDR3 DNA is TGTGCCAGCAGTTTACTCGGACAGGGAGGGTACAATGAGCAGTTCTTC.

Remarks on this clonotype: The junction departs from the called germline gene at one end, perhaps through a read error. This chain links TRBV5-1 with TRBJ1-2; 11 bases line up with TRBD1. The germline V gene has CDR1 SGHRS and CDR2 YFSETQ. CDR3 length: 14 residues. CDR3 in DNA: TGCGCCAGCAGCTGGGACAGGGGGACTTATGGCTACATCTTC. Amino acids: CASSWDRGTYGYIF.

The chain uses TRBV7-2 and TRBJ2-7; D tentatively reads TRBD1 or TRBD2 (5 bases each). CDR1 is SGHTA and CDR2 is FQGNSA in the germline V gene. This CDR3 comprises 15 residues. Trimming shortened V by 1 base and J by 2 bases, and 12 bases separated the two germline ends. In DNA, the CDR3 is TGTGCCAGCAGCTTAGGAGTCGTGGGACCCTACGAGCAGTACTTC. It translates to CASSLGVVGPYEQYF.

The gene calls are TRBV12-3 or TRBV12-4 and TRBJ2-5; D is uncertain. This CDR3 spans 14 amino acids. V lost 3 bases to trimming and J lost 3 bases, with 11 bases between them. The CDR3 region has the DNA TGTGCCAGCAGTTTTAGGTGGATAGAAGAGACCCAGTACTTC. This codes for CASSFRWIEETQYF.

The V call is TRBV20-1, the J call TRBJ2-1; unclear D gene. CDR1 and CDR2 (germline): DFQATT, SNEGSKA (reference sequence). With 7 bases removed from V and 8 bases from J, the gap between germline ends came to 18 bases. The CDR3 is made up of 13 amino acids. The CDR3 here is CSVTPVGSHEQFF. The CDR3 bases are TGCAGTGTGACCCCTGTAGGGTCCCATGAGCAGTTCTTC.

The chain combines TRBV12-3 or TRBV12-4 with TRBJ2-1; D call uncertain. The CDR3 spans 12 residues. The ends were cut back, 3 bases at V and 6 bases at J, with 6 bases in the middle. DNA of the CDR3: TGTGCCAGCAGTTTCATATCCAATGAGCAGTTCTTC. Protein sequence: CASSFISNEQFF.

CDR3 in amino acids: CASSIGGNTDTQYF. For the CDR3, the DNA is TGCGCCAGCAGCATCGGAGGGAACACAGATACGCAGTATTTT. The chain is built from TRBV5-1 and TRBJ2-3, with D possibly matching TRBD2 (6 bases). Trimming shortened V by 4 bases and J by 2 bases, and 11 bases separated the two germline ends. CDR1 SGHRS and CDR2 YFSETQ come from the germline V gene. This CDR3 is 14 amino acids long. Full variable domain (remainder filled in from reference TRBV5-1 and TRBJ2-3): KAGVTQTPRYLIKTRGQQVTLSCSPISGHRSVSWYQQTPGQGLQFLFEYFSETQRNKGNFPGRFSGRQFSNSRSEMNVSTLELGDSALYLCASSIGGNTDTQYFGPGTRLTVL.

This clonotype was seen more than once but under ten times. The chain carries TRBV20-1 and TRBJ2-7; 12 bases are shared with TRBD1. CDR1 and CDR2 (germline): DFQATT, SNEGSKA (reference sequence). Trimming removed 0 bases from V and 4 bases from J; junction bases left unmatched: 7. The CDR3 consists of 16 residues. CDR3 region: CSARDLRDRGRYEQYF. CDR3 nucleotide sequence: TGCAGTGCTAGAGATCTCCGGGACAGGGGGCGATACGAGCAGTACTTC.

This clonotype was picked up a small number of times. CDR3: CASSFGGSKAYEQYF. CDR3 nucleotide sequence: TGTGCCAGCAGTTTTGGGGGGTCGAAAGCCTACGAGCAGTACTTC. J is TRBJ2-7 and V is TRBV12-3 or TRBV12-4; D is perhaps TRBD2 (6 bases). This CDR3 spans 15 amino acids. V lost 3 bases, J lost 2 bases, and 14 bases lay in between.

The rearrangement links TRBV6-2 or TRBV6-3 to TRBJ2-7; 13 nucleotides line up with TRBD2. The CDR3 has 14 residues. CDR1 and CDR2 from the germline V gene are MNHEY and SVGEGT. V shed 4 bases, J shed 4 bases, and the junction held 1 base outside the gene matches. The CDR3 DNA follows: TGTGCCAGCAGTTGGACTAGCGGGGGTTACGAGCAGTACTTC. This translates into CASSWTSGGYEQYF.

At least ten counts were recorded for this clonotype. The genes are TRBV5-1 and TRBJ2-1; a possible D gene is TRBD2 (6 bases). This CDR3 has 15 residues. Trimming took off 3 bases at V and 0 bases at J, with 10 bases between the two ends. Germline V gene sequence: CDR1 SGHRS, CDR2 YFSETQ. CDR3 nucleotide sequence: TGCGCCAGCAGCTACCGACTAGGCTCCTACAATGAGCAGTTCTTC. Its translation is CASSYRLGSYNEQFF.

The chain has TRBV6-5 and TRBJ2-3; possible D gene TRBD2, 5 bases. The length of the CDR3 is 12 residues. CDR1 and CDR2 (germline): MNHEY, SVGAGI. V dropped 5 bases and J dropped 8 bases, with 11 bases sitting between them. This CDR3 reads CASSKGRGTQYF. CDR3 nucleotides: TGTGCCAGCAGTAAGGGCCGGGGTACGCAGTATTTT.

This clonotype was picked up a small number of times. The chain recombines TRBV7-9 with TRBJ2-7; TRBD2 might be the D (6 bases). Germline CDR1 SEHNR, CDR2 FQNEAQ (reference sequence). The length of the CDR3 is 17 residues. The V and J ends lost 2 bases and 4 bases respectively, with 21 bases between them. The CDR3 DNA follows: TGTGCCAGCAGCTTATTCGGGCTCGGGACTCAACCGTACGAGCAGTACTTC. It translates to CASSLFGLGTQPYEQYF.

This clonotype showed up many times. V and J are TRBV6-1 and TRBJ1-3; 8 positions match TRBD1. With V trimmed by 5 bases and J by 5 bases, 8 bases remained unmatched. Per the germline V gene, CDR1 is MNHNS and CDR2 is SASEGT. The CDR3 runs to 15 residues. Here the CDR3 DNA reads TGTGCCAGCAGTCCCCTCGGGACAGGAAGAAACACCATATATTTT. Translating it yields CASSPLGTGRNTIYF.

This clonotype was observed many times. The V gene is TRBV12-3 or TRBV12-4, the J gene TRBJ2-2, with D possibly TRBD2 on 5 matching bases. V was pared by 1 base and J by 5 bases, with 8 bases between. This CDR3 has 14 amino acids. CDR3 DNA: TGTGCCAGCAGTTTAGGTCCGGGGACCGGGGAGCTGTTTTTT. Translated, it gives CASSLGPGTGELFF.

This clonotype occurred a few times. This chain links TRBV12-3 or TRBV12-4 with TRBJ2-1; D gene ambiguous. Deletions cut 7 bases from V and 5 bases from J, with 18 bases between. This CDR3 is built from 15 residues. Here the CDR3 DNA reads TGTGCCAGCACCCCGCCGGAGCAGGAGAACAATGAGCAGTTCTTC. It specifies CASTPPEQENNEQFF.

This clonotype has only a few counts. The V gene is TRBV27, the J gene TRBJ1-1; the match to TRBD1 covers 7 bases. The CDR3 sequence is 15 residues long. Germline lookup yields CDR1 MNHEY and CDR2 SMNVEV (reference sequence). Trimming cost V 8 bases and J 0 bases; bases outside gene matches: 9. The CDR3 loop reads CASSQGGDMNTEAFF. The CDR3 nucleotides read TGTGCCAGCTCTCAGGGGGGGGACATGAACACTGAAGCTTTCTTT.

This clonotype came up a few times. The V and J genes are TRBV27 and TRBJ2-7; D remains ambiguous. This CDR3 has 15 amino acids. Germline V gene data show CDR1 as MNHEY and CDR2 as SMNVEV (reference sequence). Trimming removed 4 bases from V and 2 bases from J, with 15 bases in between. The CDR3 sequence: CASSSQPAVPYEQYF. DNA for the CDR3: TGTGCCAGCAGTTCCCAACCGGCGGTGCCCTACGAGCAGTACTTC.

V gene TRBV7-2 combines with J gene TRBJ2-3; 10 nucleotides match TRBD2. The CDR3 runs to 15 residues. V lost 6 bases, J lost 6 bases, and 9 bases stayed unmatched. CDR1 SGHTA and CDR2 FQGNSA come from the germline V gene. The DNA for the CDR3 is TGTGCCAGCAGATTAACTCTAGCGGGGGTGGATACGCAGTATTTT. This sequence encodes CASRLTLAGVDTQYF.

There are a few counts of this clonotype. The genes are TRBV6-2 or TRBV6-3 and TRBJ2-1; 10 bases line up with TRBD2. V trimming: 6 bases; J trimming: 9 bases; junction bases outside the gene matches: 8. Germline loops: CDR1 MNHEY, CDR2 SVGEGT. This CDR3 has 14 residues. The CDR3 sequence: CASRPGLAVGEQFF. The CDR3 DNA sequence: TGTGCCAGCAGGCCCGGACTAGCGGTCGGTGAGCAGTTCTTC.